This T cell receptor beta chain emerged from a study of tissue T cells after allogeneic stem cell transplantation. Worth noting for this clone: Its antigen remains unknown. Genes here carry mouse names. Coverage ceases 1 residue before the CDR3 finishes, and the germline J gene fills in the end.

The ends lost 2 bases at V and 0 bases at J; junction bases unmatched: 0. Germline CDR1 reads FNHDT; CDR2 reads SITEND (reference sequence). The CDR3 has 15 amino acids. Assay used: immunoSEQ multiplex PCR; TCRdb lists only in-frame clones, some missing. Among some 48,000 clones listed, 73% were seen once. Findings and caveats of the study: Only a limited share of tissue TCRs appeared in blood or spleen. Across patients, clones rarely overlapped, yet motif clusters were shared tissue-specifically. TCR repertoires tracked anatomic similarity, regardless of disease or transplant status. Some tissue clones might be persisting host cells; their alloreactivity or antigen specificity was not determined.

The specimen sequenced was sorted cells pooled from one or two spleens. The V and J genes are TRBV19 and TRBJ2-4; TRBD1 matches at 10 bases. The clonotype was recovered from a pool of C57BL/6 mice in good health. The DNA read from the CDR3 is TGTGCCAGCAGTATGGGACAGGGGAGTCAAAACACCTTGTAC. Protein: CASSMGQGSQNTLY. The complete CDR3 reads CASSMGQGSQNTLYF.